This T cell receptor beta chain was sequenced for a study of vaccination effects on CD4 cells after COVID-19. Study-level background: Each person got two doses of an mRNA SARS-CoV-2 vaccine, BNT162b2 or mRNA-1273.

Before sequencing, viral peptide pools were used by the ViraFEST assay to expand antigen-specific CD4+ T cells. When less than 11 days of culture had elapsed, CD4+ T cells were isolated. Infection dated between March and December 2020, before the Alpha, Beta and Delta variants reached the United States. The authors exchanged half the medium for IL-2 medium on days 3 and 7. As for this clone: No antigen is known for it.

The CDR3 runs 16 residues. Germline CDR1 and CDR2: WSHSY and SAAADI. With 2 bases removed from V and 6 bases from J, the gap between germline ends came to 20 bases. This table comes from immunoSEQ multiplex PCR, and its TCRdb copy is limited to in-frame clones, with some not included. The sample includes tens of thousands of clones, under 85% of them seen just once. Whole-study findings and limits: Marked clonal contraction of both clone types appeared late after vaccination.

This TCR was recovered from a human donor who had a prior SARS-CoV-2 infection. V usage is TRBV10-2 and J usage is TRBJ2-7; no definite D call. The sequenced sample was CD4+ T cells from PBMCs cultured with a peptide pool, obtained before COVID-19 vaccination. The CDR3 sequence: CASSEPVALLLAEQYF. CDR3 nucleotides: TGCGCCAGCAGTGAGCCGGTTGCGCTCCTCCTCGCCGAGCAGTACTTC.